This T cell receptor (beta chain) came from a study of Graves' ophthalmopathy and Graves' hyperthyroidism. Study observations and caveats: The blood repertoire also included most expanded thyroid clonotypes above 0.001 frequency.

RNA transcripts were the source from which TCR beta CDR3 regions were amplified. After a first-round RT-PCR with HTBI primers, a second-round multiplex PCR was run. Using its own MiXCR run on the multiplex PCR reads, TCRdb lists one record per CDR3 protein. The sample carries 600,000 to 700,000 distinct CDR3 sequences, about two fifths recorded once. Patients were left out if they had other autoimmune diseases, uncontrolled infections, pregnancy or lactation. Per the germline V gene, CDR1 is SGHRS and CDR2 is YFSETQ. This CDR3 is built from 14 residues. The V and J ends lost 4 bases and 4 bases, in that order; junction bases with no gene match: 4. This clonotype was seen many times. Its antigen is as yet unknown.

The receptor comes from an adult man with Graves' ophthalmopathy. The sequenced material came from peripheral blood. The chain employs TRBV5-1 and TRBJ2-7; TRBD1 agrees at 11 bases. The CDR3 DNA reads TGCGCCAGCAGCATTGGACAGGGGGCTTACGAGCAGTACTTC. It encodes CASSIGQGAYEQYF.